This T cell receptor beta chain derives from a study of T cell repertoires in aging, cancer and after chemotherapy. The length of the CDR3 is 15 residues. Trimming took off 5 bases at V and 8 bases at J, with 21 bases between the two ends. Peripheral blood genomic DNA, not sorted cells or RNA, was the template. TRB rearrangements spanning V, D and J were amplified using mixed TRB-A/B primers. MiXCR, run by TCRdb on the multiplex PCR reads, gives a single entry per CDR3 protein. The repertoire holds about 9,500 distinct CDR3 sequences, about 35% seen once, with roughly 3.6% in the top ten. What was sequenced was blood. This receptor was identified in a human donor in good health. The rearrangement joins TRBV12-3 or TRBV12-4 to TRBJ1-2, with D tentatively TRBD1 (6 bases). In DNA form, the CDR3 reads TGTGCCAGCAGTCCCCGGGACAAACGCAAAAGAGGCTACACCTTC. Its protein is CASSPRDKRKRGYTF.